This is a list of T cell receptor beta chains from one sample in a study of shared clonotypes between healthy human individuals. Sequenced by immunoSEQ multiplex PCR; TCRdb stores in-frame clones only, minus some. Here the sample spans roughly 410,000 clones, just over 95% being singletons. What was sequenced was memory CD8+ T cells sorted from blood. Every receptor here comes from a young man in good health. Each CDR3 is given with its conserved first and last residue. A D gene is named only where the DNA matches it firmly. Not every row has a clone size; where given, it reads once, few, many or a size class.

V gene: TRBV6-6; clone size: .; J gene: TRBJ2-1; D gene: .; CDR3 protein: CASGHEQFF; CDR3 DNA: TGTGCCAGCGGGCATGAGCAGTTCTTC
V gene: TRBV15; clone size: .; J gene: TRBJ1-5; D gene: .; CDR3 protein: CATSRRAGTSNQPQHF; CDR3 DNA: TGTGCCACCAGCAGACGCGCAGGGACCAGCAATCAGCCCCAGCATTTT
V gene: TRBV7-9; clone size: once; J gene: TRBJ1-4; D gene: TRBD1; CDR3 protein: CASSKTGGSNEKLFF; CDR3 DNA: TGTGCCAGCAGCAAAACAGGGGGATCTAATGAAAAACTGTTTTTT
V gene: TRBV20-1; clone size: .; J gene: TRBJ1-1; D gene: .; CDR3 protein: CSASLGGKAFF; CDR3 DNA: TGCAGTGCTAGCTTAGGGGGAAAAGCTTTCTTT
V gene: TRBV20-1; clone size: .; J gene: TRBJ2-7; D gene: TRBD1; CDR3 protein: CSARGQGEQYF; CDR3 DNA: TGCAGTGCTAGAGGACAGGGCGAGCAGTACTTC
V gene: TRBV14; clone size: .; J gene: TRBJ2-7; D gene: .; CDR3 protein: CASSRIVGTYEQYF; CDR3 DNA: TGTGCCAGCAGCCGAATAGTCGGGACCTACGAGCAGTACTTC
V gene: TRBV5-1; clone size: .; J gene: TRBJ2-2; D gene: .; CDR3 protein: CASSWSRGTGELFF; CDR3 DNA: TGCGCCAGCAGCTGGTCTAGGGGCACCGGGGAGCTGTTTTTT
V gene: TRBV19; clone size: .; J gene: TRBJ2-2; D gene: TRBD2; CDR3 protein: CASKGLAGGIGELFF; CDR3 DNA: TGTGCCAGTAAAGGGCTAGCGGGAGGAATCGGGGAGCTGTTTTTT
V gene: TRBV4-1; clone size: once; J gene: TRBJ2-7; D gene: .; CDR3 protein: CASSQVEGDYEQYF; CDR3 DNA: TGCGCCAGCAGCCAAGTTGAAGGGGACTACGAGCAGTACTTC
V gene: TRBV10-1; clone size: .; J gene: TRBJ1-5; D gene: .; CDR3 protein: CASSGKGSNQPQHF; CDR3 DNA: TGCGCCAGCAGTGGCAAAGGTAGCAATCAGCCCCAGCATTTT
V gene: TRBV2; clone size: .; J gene: TRBJ1-3; D gene: .; CDR3 protein: CASSADSAAGNTIYF; CDR3 DNA: TGTGCCAGCAGTGCCGACAGTGCGGCTGGAAACACCATATATTTT
V gene: TRBV28; clone size: .; J gene: TRBJ2-1; D gene: TRBD2; CDR3 protein: CASSLGGHYNEQFF; CDR3 DNA: TGTGCCAGCAGTTTGGGAGGGCACTACAATGAGCAGTTCTTC
V gene: TRBV28; clone size: .; J gene: TRBJ2-7; D gene: TRBD1; CDR3 protein: CASSAPGQGYEQYF; CDR3 DNA: TGTGCCAGCAGTGCTCCGGGACAGGGTTACGAGCAGTACTTC
V gene: TRBV5-1; clone size: .; J gene: TRBJ2-7; D gene: .; CDR3 protein: CASSLASEQYF; CDR3 DNA: TGCGCCAGCAGCTTGGCTAGCGAGCAGTACTTC
V gene: TRBV9; clone size: .; J gene: TRBJ2-2; D gene: .; CDR3 protein: CASSPRSTPITGELFF; CDR3 DNA: TGTGCCAGCAGCCCGCGGTCGACACCCATCACCGGGGAGCTGTTTTTT
V gene: TRBV9; clone size: .; J gene: TRBJ2-1; D gene: TRBD1; CDR3 protein: CASSVGRGGWVNEQFF; CDR3 DNA: TGTGCCAGCAGCGTAGGGAGAGGGGGCTGGGTGAATGAGCAGTTCTTC